The 11 T cell receptor beta chains presented below share a single source sample, sequenced in a study of shared clonotypes between healthy human individuals (TCRdb year 2020). Library preparation used the immunoSEQ multiplex PCR assay. TCRdb limited this immuneACCESS table to in-frame rearrangements with V and J called. A share of clones is missing; checked studies link under half to unresolved V genes, and the rest is unexplained. Within this sample are under 700,000 clones, with roughly 95% of them counted one time only. The ten largest account for over 0.09% of the sample. For the CD8 naive samples, CD45RO-negative cells were positively selected for CCR7, yielding a CD45RA+CCR7+ population from which TemRA cells were excluded. The specimen sequenced was naive CD8+ T cells sorted from blood. The cell subset or site label corresponds to: CD45RA+CCR7+. The receptors originated from a young woman in good health.

As regards this clone: An end of the junction does not agree with germline; a read error may underlie this. V is TRBV13 and J is TRBJ1-1, with D perhaps matching TRBD1 (5 bases). The CDR3 loop spans 13 amino acids. Germline V lookup: CDR1 PRHDT, CDR2 FYEKMQ (reference sequence). The CDR3, as DNA: TGTGCCAGCAGCTTATCAGGGAACCCTGAAGCTTTCTTT. It translates to CASSLSGNPEAFF.

In its sample, this clone was seen once. The V call is TRBV9, the J call TRBJ2-1; 13 bases fit TRBD2. This CDR3 has 15 residues. Trimming cost V 4 bases and J 8 bases; bases outside gene matches: 6. Germline V gene data show CDR1 as SGDLS and CDR2 as YYNGEE. CDR3 nucleotides: TGTGCCAGCAGCACACGGACTAGCGGGAGTGATGAGCAGTTCTTC. The encoded protein is CASSTRTSGSDEQFF.

This chain uses TRBV5-1 with TRBJ1-2; TRBD1 matches at 9 bases. Germline CDR1 and CDR2: SGHRS and YFSETQ. J lost 4 bases, V lost 4 bases, and 14 bases had no gene match. There are 17 residues in the CDR3. The DNA for the CDR3 is TGCGCCAGCAGCCCCAACCAGGCACAGGGGGCGAGCTATGGCTACACCTTC. Its translation: CASSPNQAQGASYGYTF. The full variable domain, rest sourced from reference TRBV5-1 and TRBJ1-2, is KAGVTQTPRYLIKTRGQQVTLSCSPISGHRSVSWYQQTPGQGLQFLFEYFSETQRNKGNFPGRFSGRQFSNSRSEMNVSTLELGDSALYLCASSPNQAQGASYGYTFGSGTRLTVV.

This clone was found a few times. The chain is built from TRBV4-1 and TRBJ1-5, with a weak D call TRBD1 (5 bases). Germline V gives CDR1 MGHRA, CDR2 YSYEKL. The V end lost 5 bases, the J end lost 5 bases, and 19 bases lay between the germline ends. CDR3 size: 16 residues. The CDR3 spells CASSGQLGGLDQPQHF. CDR3 nucleotides: TGCGCCAGCAGCGGACAACTCGGGGGGTTGGATCAGCCCCAGCATTTT.

CDR3 region: CASSLRDIFSGNTIYF. CDR3 nucleotide sequence: TGTGCCAGCAGCTTACGGGACATTTTCTCTGGAAACACCATATATTTT. The chain has TRBV5-5 and TRBJ1-3; the D gene is possibly TRBD1 (6 bases). Germline CDR1 is SGHKS and CDR2 is YYEKEE (reference sequence). This CDR3 is 16 amino acids long. The V and J ends lost 2 bases and 0 bases respectively, with 12 bases between them. Based on the CDR3 plus reference TRBV5-5 and TRBJ1-3, the full variable domain is DAGVTQSPTHLIKTRGQQVTLRCSPISGHKSVSWYQQVLGQGPQFIFQYYEKEERGRGNFPDRFSARQFPNYSSELNVNALLLGDSALYLCASSLRDIFSGNTIYFGEGSWLTVV.

The chain uses TRBV7-9 and TRBJ2-7, with TRBD1 matching over 7 bases. V was clipped by 0 bases and J by 3 bases; unmatched bases: 2. Per germline, CDR1 SEHNR and CDR2 FQNEAQ (reference sequence). There are 14 residues in the CDR3. CDR3 DNA sequence: TGTGCCAGCAGCTTAGCGGACAGGATCTACGAGCAGTACTTC. Its translation is CASSLADRIYEQYF.

The chain is built from TRBV27 and TRBJ1-1, with D tentatively TRBD1 (5 bases). CDR3 length equals 14 residues. The germline V gene encodes CDR1 MNHEY and CDR2 SMNVEV (reference sequence). V dropped 6 bases and J dropped 0 bases, with 11 bases sitting between them. Here the CDR3 DNA reads TGTGCCAGCAGGGGAGGGACTCTGAACACTGAAGCTTTCTTT. Translation: CASRGGTLNTEAFF.

This chain links TRBV11-2 with TRBJ2-1, with 7 bases that match TRBD2. The CDR3 is 17 amino acids. V shed 5 bases, J shed 0 bases, and the junction held 10 bases outside the gene matches. CDR1 is SGHAT and CDR2 is FQNNGV in the germline V gene. CDR3 protein: CASSPSTSGNSYNEQFF. CDR3 bases: TGTGCCAGCAGCCCGTCAACCAGCGGGAACTCCTACAATGAGCAGTTCTTC. Combining the CDR3 with reference TRBV11-2 and TRBJ2-1 gives the whole variable domain EAGVAQSPRYKIIEKRQSVAFWCNPISGHATLYWYQQILGQGPKLLIQFQNNGVVDDSQLPKDRFSAERLKGVDSTLKIQPAKLEDSAVYLCASSPSTSGNSYNEQFFGPGTRLTVL.

This rearrangement joins TRBV19 to TRBJ2-7, with D perhaps TRBD2 (5 bases). This CDR3 is built from 12 residues. V was shortened by 6 bases and J by 1 base, with 7 bases between the two germline ends. Per the germline V gene, CDR1 is LNHDA and CDR2 is SQIVND (reference sequence). The CDR3 reads CASSGISYEQYF. The CDR3 DNA reads as TGTGCCAGTAGCGGGATTTCCTACGAGCAGTACTTC.

The V and J genes are TRBV25-1 and TRBJ1-2, with a possible D match to TRBD1 (5 bases). This CDR3 comprises 13 residues. The V end lost 7 bases, the J end lost 6 bases, and 15 bases lay between the germline ends. Germline CDR1 and CDR2: MGHDK and SYGVNS. The CDR3 loop reads CASTLRDGNGYTF. CDR3 DNA sequence: TGTGCCAGCACGCTTCGGGACGGCAATGGCTACACCTTC.

The CDR3 loop reads CATPLAYPGDTQYF. In DNA, the CDR3 is TGTGCCACCCCTCTTGCGTATCCGGGAGATACGCAGTATTTT. The rearrangement links TRBV6-4 to TRBJ2-3; D is undetermined. V gave up 10 bases and J gave up 5 bases, with 19 bases separating them. This CDR3 comprises 14 residues. Germline-derived CDR1 and CDR2 are MRHNA and SNTAGT.